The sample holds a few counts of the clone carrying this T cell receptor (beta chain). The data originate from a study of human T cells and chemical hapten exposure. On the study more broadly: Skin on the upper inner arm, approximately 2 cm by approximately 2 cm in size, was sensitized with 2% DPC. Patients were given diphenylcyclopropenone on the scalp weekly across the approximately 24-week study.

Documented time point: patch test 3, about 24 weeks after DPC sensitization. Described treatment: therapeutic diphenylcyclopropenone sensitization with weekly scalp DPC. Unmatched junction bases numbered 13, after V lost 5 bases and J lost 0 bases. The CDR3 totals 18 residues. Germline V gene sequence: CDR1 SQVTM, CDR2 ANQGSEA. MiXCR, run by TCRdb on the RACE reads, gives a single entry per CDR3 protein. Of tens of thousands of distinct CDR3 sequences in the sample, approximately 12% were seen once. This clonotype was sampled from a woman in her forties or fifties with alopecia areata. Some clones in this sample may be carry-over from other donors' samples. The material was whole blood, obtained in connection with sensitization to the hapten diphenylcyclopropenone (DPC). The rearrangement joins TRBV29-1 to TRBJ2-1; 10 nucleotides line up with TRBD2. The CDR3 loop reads CSVPPRSSGGVSYNEQFF. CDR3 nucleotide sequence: TGCAGCGTTCCGCCAAGATCTAGCGGGGGCGTCTCCTACAATGAGCAGTTCTTC.